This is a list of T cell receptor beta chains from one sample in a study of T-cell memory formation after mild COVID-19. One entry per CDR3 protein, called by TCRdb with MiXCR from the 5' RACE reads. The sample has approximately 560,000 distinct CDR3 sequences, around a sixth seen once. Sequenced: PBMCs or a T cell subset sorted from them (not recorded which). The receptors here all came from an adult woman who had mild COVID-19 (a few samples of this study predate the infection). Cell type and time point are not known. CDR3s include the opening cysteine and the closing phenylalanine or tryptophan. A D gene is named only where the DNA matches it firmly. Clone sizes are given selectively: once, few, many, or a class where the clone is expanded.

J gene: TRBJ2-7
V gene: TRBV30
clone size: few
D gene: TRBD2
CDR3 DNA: TGTGCCTGGAGTCTCTTACGCCTAGCGGGAGGGGAGCAGTACTTC
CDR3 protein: CAWSLLRLAGGEQYF

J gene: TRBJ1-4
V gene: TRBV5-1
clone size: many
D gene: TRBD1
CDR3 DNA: TGCGCCAGCTCTCATGGGACAGGGAATGAAAAACTGTTTTTT
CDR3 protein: CASSHGTGNEKLFF

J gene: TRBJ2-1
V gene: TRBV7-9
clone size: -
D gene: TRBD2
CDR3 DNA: TGTGCCAGCAGCTTAGTACGGGAGGGAGTCGATGAGCAGTTCTTC
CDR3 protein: CASSLVREGVDEQFF

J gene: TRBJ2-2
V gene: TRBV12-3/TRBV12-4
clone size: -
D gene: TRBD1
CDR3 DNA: TGTGCCAGCAGCACCCACAGGGGGAAAGGGAACACCGGGGAGCTGTTTTTT
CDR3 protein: CASSTHRGKGNTGELFF

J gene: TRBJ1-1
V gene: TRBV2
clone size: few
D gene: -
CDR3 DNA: TGTGCCAGCAAATGGGCCCATGACGGGTCTGAAGCTTTCTTT
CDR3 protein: CASKWAHDGSEAFF

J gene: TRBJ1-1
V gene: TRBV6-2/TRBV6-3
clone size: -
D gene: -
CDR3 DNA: TGTGCCAGCAGTTACCCGGATCGGCAGTTGAACACTGAAGCTTTCTTT
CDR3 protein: CASSYPDRQLNTEAFF

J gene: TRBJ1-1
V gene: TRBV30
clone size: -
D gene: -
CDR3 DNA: TGTGCCTGGAGACCCCGGACCTTAAAAGCTTTCTTT
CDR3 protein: CAWRPRTLKAFF

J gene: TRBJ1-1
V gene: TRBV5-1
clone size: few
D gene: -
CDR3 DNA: TGCGCCAGCAGCTTAAGTGGGCAGTTGAACACTGAAGCTTTCTTT
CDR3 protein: CASSLSGQLNTEAFF

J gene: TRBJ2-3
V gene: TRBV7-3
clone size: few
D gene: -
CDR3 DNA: TGTGCCAGCAGCTCGGACTTCCTTATGACAGATACGCAGTATTTT
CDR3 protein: CASSSDFLMTDTQYF

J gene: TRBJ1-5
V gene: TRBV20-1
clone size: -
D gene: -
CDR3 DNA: TGCAGTGCTAGAGATCGAGGAGGACCGATCAATCAGCCCCAGCATTTT
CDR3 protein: CSARDRGGPINQPQHF

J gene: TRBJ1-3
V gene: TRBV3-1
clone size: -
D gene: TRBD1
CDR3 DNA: TGTGCCAGCAGCCCTCGGGACAGTTCCTCTGGAAACACCATATATTTT
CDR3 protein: CASSPRDSSSGNTIYF

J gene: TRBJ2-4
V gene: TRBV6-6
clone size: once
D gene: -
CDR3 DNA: TGTGCCACCCATGACAGCCCCACCAAAAACATTCAGTACTTC
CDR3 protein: CATHDSPTKNIQYF

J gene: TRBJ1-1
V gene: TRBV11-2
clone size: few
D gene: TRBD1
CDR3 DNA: TGTGCCAGCAGCGGATCTTTATGGGACAGAAGAGTTAACCTCCCTGAAGCTTTCTTT
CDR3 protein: CASSGSLWDRRVNLPEAFF

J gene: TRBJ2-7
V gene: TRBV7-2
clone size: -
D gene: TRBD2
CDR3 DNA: TGTGCCAGCAGCTCAGGACTAGCGGGGGACTCCTACGAGCAGTACTTC
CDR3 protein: CASSSGLAGDSYEQYF